This T cell receptor (beta chain) was recovered during a study of neurological immune-mediated disorders. cDNA was made by 5'RACE with 10-nucleotide random UMIs. TCRdb passed the 5' RACE reads through MiXCR, listing each CDR3 protein once. The sample comprises about 66,000 distinct CDR3 sequences, under 5% of which are singletons, and 6.5% to 7.5% rests with the top ten. The length of the CDR3 is 12 residues. Germline CDR1 is DFQATT and CDR2 is SNEGSKA (reference sequence). This clonotype appeared a few times. The antigen is not known. The study's findings and limits: No clinical or MRI feature was associated with the multiple sclerosis repertoire cluster. Phylogenetic analysis grouped 18 of 34 multiple sclerosis patients' repertoires together, suggesting a possible repertoire signature. Private repertoires in all groups were suggested by the finding that expanded clones across subjects shared no CDR3 amino acid sequences.

The sequence was collected from a man aged 25-45 years with multiple sclerosis. The specimen sequenced was PBMCs. The V gene is TRBV20-1, the J gene TRBJ1-2; D is unresolved. The CDR3, as DNA: TGCGGGGTAGGCGGAAAGGCCTATGGCTACACCTTC. Amino acid sequence: CGVGGKAYGYTF.